These 16 T cell receptor beta chains were all obtained from the same sample, sequenced in a study of blood T cells in healthy people across ages. A J-beta primer mix and a sample-barcoded 5' primer were used in a second PCR of roughly 6 to 11 cycles. TCRdb processed the 5' RACE reads anew with MiXCR; each CDR3 protein has one entry. Among 1.2 million to 1.5 million distinct CDR3 sequences listed, 42% were seen once. Sequenced material: blood. The receptors were gathered from a woman aged 18-30 years in good health.

The V and J genes are TRBV12-3 or TRBV12-4 and TRBJ1-1; no clear D. V was trimmed by 6 bases and J by 11 bases, leaving 19 bases between them. CDR3 length: 13 amino acids. The CDR3 bases are TGTGCCAGCAGCTCAAGAAAAACCCCGCAGGCTTTCTTT. Amino acids: CASSSRKTPQAFF.

This clonotype appeared a few times. This chain links TRBV10-3 with TRBJ2-5, with TRBD1 matching 7 bases. The CDR3 length is 15 residues. V shed 2 bases and J 4 bases; nucleotides not matched to a gene: 7. The germline gives CDR1 ENHRY, CDR2 SYGVKD. This CDR3 is CAISENPGQRETQYF. The CDR3 coding sequence is TGTGCCATCAGTGAGAACCCGGGACAGAGAGAGACCCAGTACTTC.

The chain recombines TRBV3-1 with TRBJ2-1; TRBD2 agrees at 13 bases. CDR3 length equals 18 residues. Germline V gives CDR1 LGHDT, CDR2 YNNKEL (reference sequence). With 2 bases clipped from V and 4 bases from J, the junction kept 8 bases outside the gene matches. The chain's CDR3 is CASSQSWTSGGPYNEQFF. Written as DNA, the CDR3 is TGTGCCAGCAGCCAATCCTGGACTAGCGGGGGACCTTACAATGAGCAGTTCTTC.

This clonotype has just a few counts. The V gene is TRBV15, the J gene TRBJ2-1, with D possibly TRBD2 on 6 matching bases. The germline gives CDR1 LNHNV, CDR2 YYDKDF (reference sequence). The V gene lost 1 base and the J gene lost 0 bases, with 13 bases spanning the gap. The CDR3 spans 17 residues. CDR3 DNA sequence: TGTGCCACCAGCAGAGCCTCGGGGACTTTCTCCTACAATGAGCAGTTCTTC. Translated, it gives CATSRASGTFSYNEQFF.

As for this clonotype: One end of the junction is discordant with germline, which a read error may explain. V and J are TRBV5-1 and TRBJ2-6; unclear D gene. Germline CDR1 SGHRS, CDR2 YFSETQ. This CDR3 has 15 residues. The DNA of the CDR3 is TGTGCCAGCAGCTTGGAGCACACTGGGGCCAACGTCCTGACTTTC. Translation gives CASSLEHTGANVLTF.

The chain links TRBV6-1 to TRBJ2-1; perhaps TRBD2 as D (5 bases). Germline values: CDR1 MNHNS, CDR2 SASEGT. The CDR3 totals 12 residues. V was trimmed by 6 bases and J by 2 bases, leaving 5 bases between them. In DNA, the CDR3 is TGTGCCAGCAGGAGGGCCTACAATGAGCAGTTCTTC. Amino acids: CASRRAYNEQFF.

This sequence joins TRBV7-9 and TRBJ1-2; D call uncertain. Looked up from germline, CDR1 is SEHNR and CDR2 is FQNEAQ (reference sequence). V was clipped by 5 bases and J by 3 bases, with 7 bases between them. This CDR3 has 12 residues. Written as DNA, the CDR3 is TGTGCCAGCAGCGCGACGGACTATGGCTACACCTTC. Amino acid sequence: CASSATDYGYTF. Looking up the rest from reference TRBV7-9 and TRBJ1-2 gives the full variable domain: DTGVSQNPRHKITKRGQNVTFRCDPISEHNRLYWYRQTLGQGPEFLTYFQNEAQLEKSRLLSDRFSAERPKGSFSTLEIQRTEQGDSAMYLCASSATDYGYTFGSGTRLTVV.

V usage is TRBV20-1 and J usage is TRBJ2-4, with D uncertain. The DNA end lines up better with TRBJ2-7; the J call may be wrong. CDR3 length equals 10 residues. In germline, CDR1 is DFQATT, CDR2 SNEGSKA (reference sequence). The CDR3 region is CSAKADEQYF. The CDR3 DNA reads as TGCAGTGCTAAGGCGGACGAGCAGTACTTC.

This clonotype was observed a few times. CDR3 sequence: CASSLSRGLGNIQYF. In DNA form, the CDR3 reads TGTGCCAGCAGCTTATCTCGGGGCCTGGGAAACATTCAGTACTTC. V is TRBV11-2 and J is TRBJ2-4; D possibly matches TRBD1 or TRBD2 (5 bases each). V lost 2 bases and J lost 6, with 14 bases in between. Germline V gene data show CDR1 as SGHAT and CDR2 as FQNNGV. The CDR3 sequence is 15 residues long.

This chain links TRBV20-1 with TRBJ2-6, with unresolved D. The ends were cut back, 0 bases at V and 8 bases at J, with 11 bases in the middle. Germline-derived CDR1 and CDR2 are DFQATT and SNEGSKA (reference sequence). CDR3 length: 14 residues. The CDR3 is CSARDRGRTNVLTF. CDR3 coding DNA: TGCAGTGCTAGAGATCGAGGCAGGACCAACGTCCTGACTTTC.

The table lists this clonotype with a few counts. The chain carries TRBV7-9 and TRBJ2-5, with D tentatively TRBD1 or TRBD2 (5 bases each). Germline V gives CDR1 SEHNR, CDR2 FQNEAQ (reference sequence). The CDR3 runs 15 residues. V was shortened by 5 bases and J by 2 bases, with 15 bases between the two germline ends. The CDR3, as DNA: TGTGCCAGCAGCCCACCGGGACGGATACAAGAGACCCAGTACTTC. This sequence encodes CASSPPGRIQETQYF.

The rearrangement links TRBV12-3 or TRBV12-4 to TRBJ2-5; 7 nucleotides match TRBD1. The DNA end lines up better with TRBJ2-7; the J call may be wrong. The CDR3 has 13 amino acids. The CDR3 is CASSYRGEDEQYF. The CDR3 region has the DNA TGTGCCAGCAGCTACAGGGGCGAAGACGAGCAGTACTTC.

The table lists this clonotype with a few counts. The chain joins TRBV29-1 to TRBJ1-2; a weak D match, TRBD1 (6 bases). Germline V gene sequence: CDR1 SQVTM, CDR2 ANQGSEA. V lost 3 bases and J lost 4, with 15 bases in between. The CDR3 has 14 amino acids. CDR3 region: CSVEGGTLSYGYTF. The CDR3 DNA sequence: TGCAGCGTTGAGGGCGGGACATTATCCTATGGCTACACCTTC.

The chain has TRBV6-5 and TRBJ2-7; 10 bases are a match to TRBD2. From germline, CDR1 is MNHEY and CDR2 SVGAGI. The CDR3 has 15 amino acids. Trimming cost V 6 bases and J 0 bases; bases outside gene matches: 5. The CDR3 bases are TGTGCCAGCAGACGAAGGACTAGCGGCTCCTACGAGCAGTACTTC. This encodes CASRRRTSGSYEQYF.

This clonotype was seen only once. This sequence joins TRBV6-1 and TRBJ2-4; D is possibly TRBD2 (6 bases). The J call may be incorrect, as the DNA end agrees better with TRBJ2-7. Germline V CDR1 and CDR2: MNHNS, SASEGT. CDR3 length: 13 residues. For the CDR3, the DNA is TGTGCCACCAGGTACGGGGGTACGGACGAGCAGTACTTC. This sequence encodes CATRYGGTDEQYF.

A few counts support this clonotype. This rearrangement joins TRBV10-2 to TRBJ2-7; 11 bases align to TRBD2. The CDR3 consists of 15 residues. Trimming cost V 4 bases and J 5 bases; bases outside gene matches: 7. Germline V gene data show CDR1 as WSHSY and CDR2 as SAAADI. The CDR3 DNA follows: TGCGCCAGCAGTGTGTTAGCGGGGGGGCCCAACGAGCAGTACTTC. This encodes CASSVLAGGPNEQYF.